The clone carrying this T cell receptor beta chain was counted a few times. As yet, its antigen is unknown. This sample was included in a study of CD8 T cells in ankylosing spondylitis. Study-wide points: CD8+ cells made up the disease-linked clones, which were relatively rare in peripheral blood. Matched synovial fluid from ankylosing spondylitis patients was reported to be enriched for disease-linked clones. The study identified a TCR beta motif of several highly homologous variants that appeared characteristic of ankylosing spondylitis blood.

A single record per CDR3 protein comes from TCRdb applying MiXCR to the 5' RACE reads. The sample records 650,000 to 800,000 distinct CDR3 sequences, 15% to 20% being singletons. Germline V gene sequence: CDR1 SGHRS, CDR2 YFSETQ. The germline V and J ends were trimmed by 4 bases and 5 bases, with 10 bases remaining between them. The CDR3 length is 14 residues. The chain combines TRBV5-1 with TRBJ1-6, with D unclear. The TCR sequence derives from a male donor with ankylosing spondylitis. Sequences were obtained from blood, either unsorted or a sorted T cell fraction (not recorded which). The CDR3 coding sequence is TGCGCCAGCAGCCTCAGGCCTGATAATTCACCCCTCCACTTT. Its protein is CASSLRPDNSPLHF.